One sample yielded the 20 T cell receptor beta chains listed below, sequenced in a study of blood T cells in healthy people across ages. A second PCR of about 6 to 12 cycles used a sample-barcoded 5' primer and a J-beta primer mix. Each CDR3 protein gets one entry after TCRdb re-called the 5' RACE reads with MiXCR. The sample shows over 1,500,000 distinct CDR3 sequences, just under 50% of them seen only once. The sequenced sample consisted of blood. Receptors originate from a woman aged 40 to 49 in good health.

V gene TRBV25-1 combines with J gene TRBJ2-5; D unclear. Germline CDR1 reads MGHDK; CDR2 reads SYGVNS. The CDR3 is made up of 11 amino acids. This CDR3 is CATSWQETQYF. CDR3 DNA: TGTGCTACATCTTGGCAAGAGACCCAGTACTTC.

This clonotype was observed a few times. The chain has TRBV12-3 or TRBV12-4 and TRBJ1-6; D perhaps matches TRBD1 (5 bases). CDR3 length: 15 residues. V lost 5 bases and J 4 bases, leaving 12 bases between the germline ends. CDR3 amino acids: CASSDRGPYNSPLHF. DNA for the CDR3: TGTGCCAGCAGTGACCGGGGACCTTATAATTCACCCCTCCACTTT.

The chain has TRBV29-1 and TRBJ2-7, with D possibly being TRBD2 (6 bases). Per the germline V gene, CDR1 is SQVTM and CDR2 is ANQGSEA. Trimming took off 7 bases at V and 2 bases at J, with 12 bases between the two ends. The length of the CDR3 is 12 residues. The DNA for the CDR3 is TGCAGCGCCCGGGACTCCGCCTACGAGCAGTACTTC. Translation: CSARDSAYEQYF.

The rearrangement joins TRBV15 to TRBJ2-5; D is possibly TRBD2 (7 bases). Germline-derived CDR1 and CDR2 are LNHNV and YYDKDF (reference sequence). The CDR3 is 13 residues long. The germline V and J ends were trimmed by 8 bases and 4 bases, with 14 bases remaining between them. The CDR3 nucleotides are TGTGCCACCGGGACGGGGGGCATAGAGACCCAGTACTTC. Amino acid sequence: CATGTGGIETQYF.

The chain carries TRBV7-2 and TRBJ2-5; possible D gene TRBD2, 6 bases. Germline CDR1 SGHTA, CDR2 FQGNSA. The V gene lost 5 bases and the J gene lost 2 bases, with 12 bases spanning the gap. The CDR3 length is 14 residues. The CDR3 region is CASSRGLRQETQYF. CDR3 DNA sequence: TGTGCCAGCAGCCGGGGACTCCGACAAGAGACCCAGTACTTC.

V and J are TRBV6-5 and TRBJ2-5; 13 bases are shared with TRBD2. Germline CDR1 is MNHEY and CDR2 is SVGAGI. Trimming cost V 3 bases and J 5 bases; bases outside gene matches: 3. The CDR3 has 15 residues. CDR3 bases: TGTGCCAGCAGTTATGTACTAGCGGGAGGGGAGACCCAGTACTTC. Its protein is CASSYVLAGGETQYF.

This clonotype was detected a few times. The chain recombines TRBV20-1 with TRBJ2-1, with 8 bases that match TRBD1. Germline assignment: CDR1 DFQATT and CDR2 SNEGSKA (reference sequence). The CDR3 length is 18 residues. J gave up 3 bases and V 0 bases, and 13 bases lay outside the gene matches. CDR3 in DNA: TGCAGTGCTAGAGATCTGCAGGGGGCCTCCTCTTTCTACAATGAGCAGTTCTTC. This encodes CSARDLQGASSFYNEQFF.

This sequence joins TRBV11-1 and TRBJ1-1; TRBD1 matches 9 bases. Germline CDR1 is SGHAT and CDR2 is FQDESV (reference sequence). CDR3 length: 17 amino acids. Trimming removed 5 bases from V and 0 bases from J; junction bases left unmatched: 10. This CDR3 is CASSPRTGAPMNTEAFF. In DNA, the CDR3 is TGTGCCAGCAGCCCCCGGACAGGGGCCCCCATGAACACTGAAGCTTTCTTT.

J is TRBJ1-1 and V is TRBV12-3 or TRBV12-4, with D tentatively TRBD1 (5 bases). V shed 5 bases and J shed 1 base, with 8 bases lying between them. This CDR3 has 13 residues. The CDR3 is CASSGAPNTEAFF. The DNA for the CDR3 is TGTGCCAGCAGTGGGGCGCCGAACACTGAAGCTTTCTTT.

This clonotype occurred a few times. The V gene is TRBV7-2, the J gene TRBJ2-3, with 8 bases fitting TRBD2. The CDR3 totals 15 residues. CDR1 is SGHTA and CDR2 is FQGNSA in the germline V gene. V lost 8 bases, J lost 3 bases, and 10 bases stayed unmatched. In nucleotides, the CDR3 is TGTGCCAGCGGAAACGGGGGGGCTAAAACAGATACGCAGTATTTT. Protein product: CASGNGGAKTDTQYF.

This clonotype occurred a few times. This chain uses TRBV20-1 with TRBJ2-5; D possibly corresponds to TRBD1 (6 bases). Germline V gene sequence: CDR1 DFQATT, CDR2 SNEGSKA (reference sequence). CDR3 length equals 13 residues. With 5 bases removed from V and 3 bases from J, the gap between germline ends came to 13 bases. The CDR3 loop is CSAAQGREETQYF. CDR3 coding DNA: TGCAGTGCTGCCCAGGGGCGTGAAGAGACCCAGTACTTC.

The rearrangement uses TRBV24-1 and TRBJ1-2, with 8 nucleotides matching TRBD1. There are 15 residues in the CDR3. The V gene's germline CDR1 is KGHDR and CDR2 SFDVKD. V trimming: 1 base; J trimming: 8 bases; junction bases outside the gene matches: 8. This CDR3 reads CATSDFDRGEGGYTF. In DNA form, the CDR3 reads TGTGCCACCAGTGATTTCGACAGGGGAGAGGGCGGCTACACCTTC.

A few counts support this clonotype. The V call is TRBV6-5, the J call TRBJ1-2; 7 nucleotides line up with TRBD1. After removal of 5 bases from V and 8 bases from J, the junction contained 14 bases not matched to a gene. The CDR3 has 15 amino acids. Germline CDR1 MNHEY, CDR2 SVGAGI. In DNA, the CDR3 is TGTGCCAGCAGTCGTCCTTCCCAGGGGGTGCGGGGCTACACCTTC. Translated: CASSRPSQGVRGYTF.

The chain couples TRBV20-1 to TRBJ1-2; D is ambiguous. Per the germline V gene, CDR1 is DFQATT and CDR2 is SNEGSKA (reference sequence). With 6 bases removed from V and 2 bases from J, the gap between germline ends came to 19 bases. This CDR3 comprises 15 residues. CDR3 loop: CSALGSGPRNYGYTF. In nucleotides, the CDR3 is TGCAGTGCCCTTGGGTCCGGGCCGCGGAACTATGGCTACACCTTC.

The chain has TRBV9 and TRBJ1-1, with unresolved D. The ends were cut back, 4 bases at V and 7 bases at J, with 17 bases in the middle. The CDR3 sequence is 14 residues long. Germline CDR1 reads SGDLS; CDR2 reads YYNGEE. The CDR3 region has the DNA TGTGCCAGCAGCAACGACCTTTCCAGGAGTGAAGCTTTCTTT. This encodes CASSNDLSRSEAFF.

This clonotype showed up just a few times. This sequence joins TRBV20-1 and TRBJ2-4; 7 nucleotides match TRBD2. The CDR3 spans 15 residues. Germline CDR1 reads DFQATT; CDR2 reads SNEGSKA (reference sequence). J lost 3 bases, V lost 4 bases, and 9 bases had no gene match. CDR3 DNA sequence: TGCAGTGCTAACAGTCGGGGGGACGACAAAAACATTCAGTACTTC. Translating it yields CSANSRGDDKNIQYF.

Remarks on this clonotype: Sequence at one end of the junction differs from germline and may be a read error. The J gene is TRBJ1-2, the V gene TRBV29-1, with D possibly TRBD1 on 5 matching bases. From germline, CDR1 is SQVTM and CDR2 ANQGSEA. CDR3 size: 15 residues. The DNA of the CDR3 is TGCAGCGTTGAAGACCGGCAGGGAGCTAACTGTGGCTACACCTTC. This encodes CSVEDRQGANCGYTF.

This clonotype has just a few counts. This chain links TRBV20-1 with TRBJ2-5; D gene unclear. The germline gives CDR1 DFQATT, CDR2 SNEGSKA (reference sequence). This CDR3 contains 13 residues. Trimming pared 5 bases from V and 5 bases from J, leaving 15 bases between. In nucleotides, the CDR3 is TGCAGTGCTGGGCCTGGGTTTTGGGAGACCCAGTACTTC. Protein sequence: CSAGPGFWETQYF.

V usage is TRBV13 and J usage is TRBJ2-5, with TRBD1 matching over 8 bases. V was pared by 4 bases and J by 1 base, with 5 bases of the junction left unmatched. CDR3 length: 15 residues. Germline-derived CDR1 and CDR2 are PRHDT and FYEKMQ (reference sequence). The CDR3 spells CASSSADRAQETQYF. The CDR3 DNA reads TGTGCCAGCAGCTCCGCGGACAGGGCCCAAGAGACCCAGTACTTC.

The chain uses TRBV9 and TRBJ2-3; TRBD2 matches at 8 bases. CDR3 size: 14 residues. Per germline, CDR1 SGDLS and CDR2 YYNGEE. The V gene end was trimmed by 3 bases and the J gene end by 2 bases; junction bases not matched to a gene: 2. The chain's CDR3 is CASSGGLDTDTQYF. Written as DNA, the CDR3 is TGTGCCAGCAGCGGGGGACTAGACACAGATACGCAGTATTTT.